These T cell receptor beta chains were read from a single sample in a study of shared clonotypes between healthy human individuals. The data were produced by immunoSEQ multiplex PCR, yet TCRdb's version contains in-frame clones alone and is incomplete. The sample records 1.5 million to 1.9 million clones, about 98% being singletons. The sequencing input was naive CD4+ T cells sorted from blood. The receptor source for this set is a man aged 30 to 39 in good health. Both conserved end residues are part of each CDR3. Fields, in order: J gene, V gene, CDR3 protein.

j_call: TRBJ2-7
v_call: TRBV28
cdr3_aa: CASSPLGQLTYEQYF

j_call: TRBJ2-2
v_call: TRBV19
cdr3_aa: CASSIEHSGRDTGELFF

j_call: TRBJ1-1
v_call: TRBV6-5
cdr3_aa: CASLTRGGGTEAFF

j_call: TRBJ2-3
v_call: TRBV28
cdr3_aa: CASSLTLAPRGTDTQYF

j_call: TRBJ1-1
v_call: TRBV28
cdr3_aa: CASGSFEAFF

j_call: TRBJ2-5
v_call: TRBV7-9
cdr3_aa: CASSLPGQVLQETQYF

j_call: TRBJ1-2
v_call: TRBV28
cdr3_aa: CASSSTGTGYGYTF

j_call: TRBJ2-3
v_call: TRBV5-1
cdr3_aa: CASSRPGQGREGQYF

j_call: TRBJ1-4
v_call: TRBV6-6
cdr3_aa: CASCRPGPSNEKLFF

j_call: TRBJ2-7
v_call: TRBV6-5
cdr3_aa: CASSNFNEQYF

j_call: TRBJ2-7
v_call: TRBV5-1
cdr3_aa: CASRSPGQGAGEQYF

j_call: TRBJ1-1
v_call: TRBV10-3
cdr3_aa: CAISELTGTEAFF

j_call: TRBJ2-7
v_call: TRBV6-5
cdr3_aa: CASRETSRGSEQYF

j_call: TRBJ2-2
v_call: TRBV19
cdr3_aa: CASSISTALRTGELFF

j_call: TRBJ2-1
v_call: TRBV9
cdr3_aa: CASSPVGTSVYNEQFF

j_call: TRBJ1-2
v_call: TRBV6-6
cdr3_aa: CASSYSGVVNYGYTF

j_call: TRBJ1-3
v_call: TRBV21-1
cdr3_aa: CASGGTGNSGNTIYF

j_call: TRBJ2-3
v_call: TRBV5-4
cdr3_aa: CASSGPGTDTQYF

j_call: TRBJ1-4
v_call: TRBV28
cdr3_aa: CAAAWAATNEKLFF

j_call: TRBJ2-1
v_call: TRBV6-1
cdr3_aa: CASSVSHTNEQFF

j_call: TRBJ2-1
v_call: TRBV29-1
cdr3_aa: CSVRQGQSYNEQFF

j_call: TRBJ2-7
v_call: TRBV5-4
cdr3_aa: CASSLRDGRYEQYF

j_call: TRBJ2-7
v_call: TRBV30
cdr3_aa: CAWSVLSPASSYEQYF

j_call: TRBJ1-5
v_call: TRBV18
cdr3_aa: CASSPRNNQPQHF

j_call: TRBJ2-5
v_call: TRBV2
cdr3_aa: CASSLLGSEETQYF

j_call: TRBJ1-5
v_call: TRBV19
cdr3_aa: CASSIGRSNQPQHF

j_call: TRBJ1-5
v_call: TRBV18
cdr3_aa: CASSGGGLSNQPQHF

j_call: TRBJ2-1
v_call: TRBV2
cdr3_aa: CASTRNNEQFF

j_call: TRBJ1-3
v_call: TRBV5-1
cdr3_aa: CASSLWKNNVDTWPINGNTIYF

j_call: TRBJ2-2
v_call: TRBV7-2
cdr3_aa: CASRLAGANTGELFF

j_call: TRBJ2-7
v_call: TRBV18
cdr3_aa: CASSPPTGRRAYEQYF

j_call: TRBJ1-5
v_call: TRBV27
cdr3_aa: CASSLNWGNQPQHF

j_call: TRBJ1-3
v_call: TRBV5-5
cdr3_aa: CASSLGAASGNTIYF

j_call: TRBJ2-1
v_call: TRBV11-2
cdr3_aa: CASSQTSGYYNEQFF

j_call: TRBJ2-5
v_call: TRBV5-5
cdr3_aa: CASSPGTARETQYF

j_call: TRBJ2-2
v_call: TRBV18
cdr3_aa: CASSPPGAVNTGELFF

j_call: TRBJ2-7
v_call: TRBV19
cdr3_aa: CASKNGAGGPIHEQYF

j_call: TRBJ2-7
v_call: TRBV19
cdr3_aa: CASSYRGIYEQYF

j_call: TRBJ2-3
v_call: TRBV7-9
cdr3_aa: CASSSGTSGSTDTQYF

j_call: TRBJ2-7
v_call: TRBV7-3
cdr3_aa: CASSPGDYSYEQYF

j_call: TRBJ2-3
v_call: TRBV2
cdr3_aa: CASLGNPGQNIVGGTDTQYF

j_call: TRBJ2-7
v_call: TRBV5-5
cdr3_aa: CASSTGQPYEQYF

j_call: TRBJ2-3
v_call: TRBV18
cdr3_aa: CASSPLSTDTQYF

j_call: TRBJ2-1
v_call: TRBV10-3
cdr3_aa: CAIRGLADNEQFF

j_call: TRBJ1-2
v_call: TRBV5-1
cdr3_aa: CASSLAGTTNYGYTF

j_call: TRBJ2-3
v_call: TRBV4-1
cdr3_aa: CASSHRPTSGSDTQYF

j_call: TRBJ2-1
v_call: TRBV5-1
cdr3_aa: CASSYSPRGSYNEQFF

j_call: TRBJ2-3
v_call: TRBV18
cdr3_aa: CASSPIRISDTQYF

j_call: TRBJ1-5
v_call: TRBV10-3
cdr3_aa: CAISQTGDQPQHF

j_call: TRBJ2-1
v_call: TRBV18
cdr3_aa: CASSPPWDSYNEQFF

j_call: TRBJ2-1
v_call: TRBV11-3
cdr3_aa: CASSLDLGGEQFF

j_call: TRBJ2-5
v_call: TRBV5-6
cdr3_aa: CASSLVIAGIGETQYF